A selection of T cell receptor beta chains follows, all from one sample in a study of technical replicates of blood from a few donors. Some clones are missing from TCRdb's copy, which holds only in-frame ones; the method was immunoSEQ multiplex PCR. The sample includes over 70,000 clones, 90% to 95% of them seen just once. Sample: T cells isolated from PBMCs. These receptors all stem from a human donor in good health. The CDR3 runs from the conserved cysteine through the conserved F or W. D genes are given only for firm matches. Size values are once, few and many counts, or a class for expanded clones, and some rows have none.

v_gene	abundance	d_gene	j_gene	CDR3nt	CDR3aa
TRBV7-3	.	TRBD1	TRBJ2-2	TGTGCCAGCAGCCCCACGGGGGACAGGGTGGGAACCGGGGAGCTGTTTTTT	CASSPTGDRVGTGELFF
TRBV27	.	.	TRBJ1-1	TGTGCCAGCAGTTTGGGACTCACGAACACTGAAGCTTTCTTT	CASSLGLTNTEAFF
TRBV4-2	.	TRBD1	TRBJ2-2	TGTGCCAGCAGCCAGGCCGGGACAGGGAGGACCGGGGAGCTGTTTTTT	CASSQAGTGRTGELFF
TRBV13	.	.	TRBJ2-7	TGTGCCAGCAGCTTCTCATTCGGGACAAGTTTCTCCTACGAGCAGTACTTC	CASSFSFGTSFSYEQYF
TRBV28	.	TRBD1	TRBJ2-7	TGTGCCAGCAGTTATCCCCGGGACAGGGGGTACTACGAGCAGTACTTC	CASSYPRDRGYYEQYF
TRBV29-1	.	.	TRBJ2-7	TGCAGCGCCCGAGGCAGGGAATATAACTCCTACGAGCAGTACTTC	CSARGREYNSYEQYF
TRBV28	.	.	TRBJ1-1	TGTGCCAGCAGTTTACCCTCAGGTATCATGAACACTGAAGCTTTCTTT	CASSLPSGIMNTEAFF
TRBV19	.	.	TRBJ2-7	TGTGCCAGTAGTAGAGCGAGATCCTACGAGCAGTACTTC	CASSRARSYEQYF
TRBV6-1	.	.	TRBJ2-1	TGTGCCAGCAGTGAATTATCTCTGGGACTTCAAGCCCCCTACAATGAGCAGTTCTTC	CASSELSLGLQAPYNEQFF
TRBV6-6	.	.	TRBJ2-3	TGTGCCAGCACCAGAATCCCCACAGATACGCAGTATTTT	CASTRIPTDTQYF
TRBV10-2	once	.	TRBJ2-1	TGCGCCAGCAGTGAGTACCCGCTCGGGCAGTTCTTC	CASSEYPLGQFF
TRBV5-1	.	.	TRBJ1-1	TGCGCCAGCAGCCTTGACGGGGACACTGAAGCTTTCTTT	CASSLDGDTEAFF
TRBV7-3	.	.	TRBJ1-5	TGTGCCAGCAGCTTGCGACAGGCTAACCCGAATCAGCCCCAGCATTTT	CASSLRQANPNQPQHF
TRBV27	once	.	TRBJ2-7	TGTGCCAGCAGTACCCCAAGACAGGCCTACGAGCAGTACTTC	CASSTPRQAYEQYF
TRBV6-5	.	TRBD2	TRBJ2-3	TGTGCCAGCAGTTATCGTGGGGCGGGAGGAGCAGATACGCAGTATTTT	CASSYRGAGGADTQYF
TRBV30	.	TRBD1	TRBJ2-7	TGTGCCTGGAGTGTACGGGACAGGGGGCGGAGGGAGCAGTACTTC	CAWSVRDRGRREQYF
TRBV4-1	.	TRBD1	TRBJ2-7	TGCGCCAGCTCCCCTGGCCAGGGGGCTAGCGAGCAGTACTTC	CASSPGQGASEQYF
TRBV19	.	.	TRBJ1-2	TGTGCCAGTAGTATGGAGGCAGACTATGGCTACACCTTC	CASSMEADYGYTF
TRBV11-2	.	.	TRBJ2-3	TGTGCCAGCAGCCGCCAGATGGGGCCGAGTAAAGGGGACACAGATACGCAGTATTTT	CASSRQMGPSKGDTDTQYF
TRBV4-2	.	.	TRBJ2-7	TGTGCCAGCAGCCAGGGGGCTAGCGGACTCTCCTACGAGCAGTACTTC	CASSQGASGLSYEQYF
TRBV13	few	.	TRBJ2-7	TGTGCCAGCAGCCCATCTCAGGGTACGGCCTACGAGCAGTACTTC	CASSPSQGTAYEQYF
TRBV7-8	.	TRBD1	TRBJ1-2	TGTGCCAGCAGCTTACAGCGTCAGGGGGCCTATGGCTACACCTTC	CASSLQRQGAYGYTF
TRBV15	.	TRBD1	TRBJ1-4	TGTGCCACCAGGGACAGGGGGCATGAAAAACTGTTTTTT	CATRDRGHEKLFF
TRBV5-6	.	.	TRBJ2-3	TGTGCCAGCAGCTGGGGAGATCTCCCAGATACGCAGTATTTT	CASSWGDLPDTQYF
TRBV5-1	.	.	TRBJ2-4	TGCGCCAGCAGCTTTTGGAGGGATCAATCGGCAAAAAACATTCAGTACTTC	CASSFWRDQSAKNIQYF
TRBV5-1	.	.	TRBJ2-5	TGCGCCAGCAGCTTGGAGGCGGTTCAAGAGACCCAGTACTTC	CASSLEAVQETQYF
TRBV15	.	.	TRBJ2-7	TGTGCCACCAGCAGAGATGGAACGGGGACCTACGAGCAGTACTTC	CATSRDGTGTYEQYF
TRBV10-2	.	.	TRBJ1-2	TGCGCCAGCAGTGAATTACAGGGACCACCATTTGGCTACACCTTC	CASSELQGPPFGYTF
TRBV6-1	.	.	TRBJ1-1	TGTGCCAGCAGTGAGGGAGGGGACGCTTTCTTT	CASSEGGDAFF
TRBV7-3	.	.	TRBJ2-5	TGTGCCAGCAGCTCCCTACAAGAGACCCAGTACTTC	CASSSLQETQYF
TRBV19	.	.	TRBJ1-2	TGTGCCACTCTGAGGGGGACGGATGGCTACACCTTC	CATLRGTDGYTF
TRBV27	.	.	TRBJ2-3	TGTGCCAGCTTCGGGTTCGGCACAGATACGCAGTATTTT	CASFGFGTDTQYF
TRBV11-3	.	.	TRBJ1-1	TGTGCCAGCAGCTTAGATCAGGTCATGAACACTGAAGCTTTCTTT	CASSLDQVMNTEAFF
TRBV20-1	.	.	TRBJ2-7	TGCAGTGCTCCAATTCGCGCCGAGCAGTACTTC	CSAPIRAEQYF
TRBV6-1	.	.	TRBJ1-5	TGTGCCAGCAGCCGGAACAGGGAGGGAGATCAGCCCCAGCATTTT	CASSRNREGDQPQHF
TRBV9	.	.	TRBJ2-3	TGTGCCAGCAGCGTTGAGGGGGGGAGAGATACGCAGTATTTT	CASSVEGGRDTQYF
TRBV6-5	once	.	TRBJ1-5	TGTGCCAGCAGTTACTACCCCCGAGCCGACCAGCATTTT	CASSYYPRADQHF
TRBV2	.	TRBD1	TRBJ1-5	TGTGCCAGCAGCCAAGACCTCGGGGGGGACAGGGGCCCCAATCAGCCCCAGCATTTT	CASSQDLGGDRGPNQPQHF
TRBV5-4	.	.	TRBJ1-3	TGTGCCAGCAGCCCCATCACTGGAAACACCATATATTTT	CASSPITGNTIYF
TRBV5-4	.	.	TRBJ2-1	TGTGCCAGCAGGCGGTCAACAGGTGAGCAGTTCTTC	CASRRSTGEQFF
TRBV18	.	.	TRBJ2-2	TGTGCCAGCTCACCAAGTCAGGTGAACACCGGGGAGCTGTTTTTT	CASSPSQVNTGELFF
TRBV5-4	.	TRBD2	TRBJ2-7	TGTGCCAGCAGCTCCCCGGGGGGGATTACCTCCTACGAGCAGTACTTC	CASSSPGGITSYEQYF
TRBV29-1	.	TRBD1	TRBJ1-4	TGCAGCGTTGGAGGACAGGCTAATCAAAAACTGTTTTTT	CSVGGQANQKLFF
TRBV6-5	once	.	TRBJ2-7	TGTGCCAGCAGCCTTGGGCTAGCGTACTCCTACGAGCAGTACTTC	CASSLGLAYSYEQYF
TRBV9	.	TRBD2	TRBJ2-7	TGTGCCAGCAGCCCAGAAGCCCCCGGACTAGCGGGCTCCTCCTACGAGCAGTACTTC	CASSPEAPGLAGSSYEQYF
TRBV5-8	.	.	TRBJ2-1	TGTGCCAGCAGCTTGGGCCTTCCTAGCGCCACACCCTACAATGAGCAGTTCTTC	CASSLGLPSATPYNEQFF